This T cell receptor beta chain came from a study of identical twins. Study conclusions and caveats: In drawing conclusions, the study used cross-sectional statistical analysis and did not follow the same donors.

Worth noting for this clonotype: Its antigen is as yet unknown.

Unique molecular identifiers were present on the cDNA, which also gained a universal primer site by template switching. TCRdb analysed the 5' RACE reads with MiXCR anew, one entry per CDR3 protein. The sample lists roughly 690,000 distinct CDR3 sequences, less than 25% occurring once. CDR3 size: 15 residues. V trimming: 4 bases; J trimming: 4 bases; junction bases outside the gene matches: 8. Per germline, CDR1 SGDLS and CDR2 YYNGEE. A further study also used this sample, focusing on T cells expressing NK-cell markers.

This receptor was taken from a woman aged 18-35 years in good health. Material: PBMCs. V gene TRBV9 combines with J gene TRBJ2-1; 7 bases fit TRBD2. CDR3 residues: CASSSVGGPYNEQFF. In nucleotides, the CDR3 is TGTGCCAGCAGCTCCGTGGGAGGGCCGTACAATGAGCAGTTCTTC. The variable domain in full, completed from reference TRBV9 and TRBJ2-1, reads DSGVTQTPKHLITATGQRVTLRCSPRSGDLSVYWYQQSLDQGLQFLIQYYNGEERAKGNILERFSAQQFPDLHSELNLSSLELGDSALYFCASSSVGGPYNEQFFGPGTRLTVL.